One and the same sample provided the 4 T cell receptor beta chains below, sequenced in a study of T cells in Graves' hyperthyroidism and ophthalmopathy. Amplified TCR beta CDR3 regions derived from RNA transcripts. Carried out on the TCR CDR3, a first-round RT-PCR used the HTBI primer set. TCRdb reanalysed the multiplex PCR reads using MiXCR and keeps one entry per CDR3 protein. The sample yields a few hundred thousand distinct CDR3 sequences, 15% to 20% seen once. The sample taken for sequencing was blood. These receptors all come from a middle-aged woman with Graves' ophthalmopathy.

This clonotype was detected only a few times. CDR3: CASSIGPRTEAFF. In DNA, the CDR3 is TGTGCCAGTAGTATAGGCCCACGCACTGAAGCTTTCTTT. The chain recombines TRBV19 with TRBJ1-1; D is ambiguous. Germline assignment: CDR1 LNHDA and CDR2 SQIVND (reference sequence). This CDR3 region has 13 residues. With 1 base removed from V and 4 bases from J, the gap between germline ends came to 7 bases.

This clonotype was counted many times. The chain uses TRBV12-3 or TRBV12-4 and TRBJ1-1; D perhaps matches TRBD1 (6 bases). The CDR3 is 12 amino acids. Trimming took 5 bases from V and 7 from J, leaving 11 bases between them. The DNA of the CDR3 is TGTGCCAGCAGTCGTGACAGGAATGAAGCTTTCTTT. Translation: CASSRDRNEAFF.

This chain uses TRBV18 with TRBJ2-2; D gene uncertain. This CDR3 contains 13 residues. Germline V gene data show CDR1 as KGHSH and CDR2 as LQKENI. Trimming cost V 3 bases and J 5 bases, with 7 bases left between them. The CDR3 loop reads CASSPYGTGELFF. In DNA form, the CDR3 reads TGTGCCAGCTCACCTTATGGGACCGGGGAGCTGTTTTTT.

This clonotype has ten or more counts. The chain is built from TRBV18 and TRBJ2-5; D assignment may be TRBD1 or TRBD2 (5 bases each). The length of the CDR3 is 15 residues. The V and J ends lost 2 bases and 2 bases respectively, with 12 bases between them. Germline CDR1 and CDR2: KGHSH and LQKENI. CDR3: CASSPGGRVQETQYF. CDR3 DNA sequence: TGTGCCAGCTCACCAGGAGGCAGGGTGCAAGAGACCCAGTACTTC.